These T cell receptor beta chains were read from a single sample in a study of T cells in Graves' hyperthyroidism and ophthalmopathy. TCRdb independently ran MiXCR on the multiplex PCR reads; one entry per CDR3 protein. The profile shows under 750,000 distinct CDR3 sequences, roughly a sixth of them singletons. Sequenced input: blood. These receptors originate from a woman between 45 and 60 years old with Graves' hyperthyroidism that later progressed to Graves' ophthalmopathy. The CDR3 runs from the conserved cysteine through the conserved F or W. A D gene is named only where the DNA matches it firmly. Clone size is given for some rows only: seen once, a few or many times, or a class if the clone is expanded.

clone_size,v_call,j_call,d_call,cdr3_nt,cdr3_aa
many,TRBV5-1,TRBJ1-4,TRBD1,TGCGCCAGCAGCTTGGCCGGGACAGTTAATGAAAAACTGTTTTTT,CASSLAGTVNEKLFF
many,TRBV30,TRBJ2-7,NA,TGTGCCTGGAGTGTACTTCCCTACGAGCAGTACTTC,CAWSVLPYEQYF
many,TRBV6-1,TRBJ2-7,TRBD1,TGTGCCAGCAGTCGGACAGGGCATCACTACGAGCAGTACTTC,CASSRTGHHYEQYF
NA,TRBV20-1,TRBJ2-3,NA,TGCAGTGTATCGTTGTACACAGATACGCAGTATTTT,CSVSLYTDTQYF
NA,TRBV2,TRBJ2-3,TRBD1,TGTGCCAGCCTGGACAGGGTCGCAGATACGCAGTATTTT,CASLDRVADTQYF
NA,TRBV7-2,TRBJ2-3,NA,TGTGCCAGCAGCAATCAGGGGTTTTACGATACGCAGTATTTT,CASSNQGFYDTQYF
many,TRBV12-3/TRBV12-4,TRBJ2-7,NA,TGTGCCAGCAGTTTTAGGGATAGTGGTAGAAACCCCCCCTACGAGCAGTACTTC,CASSFRDSGRNPPYEQYF
NA,TRBV7-2,TRBJ1-2,NA,TGTGCCAGCAGCTTCCCACCGGGACAAAGCTATGGCTACACCTTC,CASSFPPGQSYGYTF
many,TRBV18,TRBJ2-5,NA,TGTGCCAGCTCACCAGGGGAGACCCAGTACTTC,CASSPGETQYF
few,TRBV6-1,TRBJ1-2,TRBD1,TGTGCCAGTAGAAAAATCGGGACAGACTATGGCTACACCTTC,CASRKIGTDYGYTF